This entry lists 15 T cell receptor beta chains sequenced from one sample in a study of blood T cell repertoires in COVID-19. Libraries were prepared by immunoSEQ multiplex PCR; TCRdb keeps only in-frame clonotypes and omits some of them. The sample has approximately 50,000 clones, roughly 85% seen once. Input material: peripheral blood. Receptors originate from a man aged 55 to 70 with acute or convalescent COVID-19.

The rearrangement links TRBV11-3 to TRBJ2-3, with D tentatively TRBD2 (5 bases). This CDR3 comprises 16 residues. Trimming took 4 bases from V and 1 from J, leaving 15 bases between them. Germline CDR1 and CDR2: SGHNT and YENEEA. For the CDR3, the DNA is TGTGCCAGCAGCTCCCATCCCGGGCGGGGCACAGATACGCAGTATTTT. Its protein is CASSSHPGRGTDTQYF.

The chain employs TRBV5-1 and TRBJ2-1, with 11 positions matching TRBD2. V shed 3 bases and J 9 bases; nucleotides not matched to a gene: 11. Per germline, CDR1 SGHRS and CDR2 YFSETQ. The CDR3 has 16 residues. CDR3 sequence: CASSWAGTSGGSEQFF. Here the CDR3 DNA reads TGCGCCAGCAGCTGGGCAGGGACTAGCGGAGGTTCTGAGCAGTTCTTC.

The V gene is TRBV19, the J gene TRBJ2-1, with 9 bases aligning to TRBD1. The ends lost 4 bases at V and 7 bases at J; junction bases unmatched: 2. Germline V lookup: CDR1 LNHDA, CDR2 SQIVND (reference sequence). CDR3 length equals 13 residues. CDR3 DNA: TGTGCCAGTAGTAGGGACAGGGCGAATGAGCAGTTCTTC. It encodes CASSRDRANEQFF.

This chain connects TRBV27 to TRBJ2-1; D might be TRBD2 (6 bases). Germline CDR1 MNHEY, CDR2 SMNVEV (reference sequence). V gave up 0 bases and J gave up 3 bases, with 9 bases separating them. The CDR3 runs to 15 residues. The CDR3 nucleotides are TGTGCCAGCAGTTTATCTGGACTACTCTACAATGAGCAGTTCTTC. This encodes CASSLSGLLYNEQFF.

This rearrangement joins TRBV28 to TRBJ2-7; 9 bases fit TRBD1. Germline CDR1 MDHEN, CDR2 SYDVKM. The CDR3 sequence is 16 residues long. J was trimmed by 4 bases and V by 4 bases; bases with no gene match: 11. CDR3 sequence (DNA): TGTGCCAGCAGTTCCTCTCCGGGACAGGGCTCTTACGAGCAGTACTTC. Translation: CASSSSPGQGSYEQYF.

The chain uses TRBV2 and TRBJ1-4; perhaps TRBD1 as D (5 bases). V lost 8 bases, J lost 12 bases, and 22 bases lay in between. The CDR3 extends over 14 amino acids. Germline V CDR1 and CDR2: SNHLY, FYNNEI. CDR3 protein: CASWEGGALVELFF. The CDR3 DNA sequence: TGTGCCAGCTGGGAAGGCGGGGCCCTCGTGGAACTGTTTTTT.

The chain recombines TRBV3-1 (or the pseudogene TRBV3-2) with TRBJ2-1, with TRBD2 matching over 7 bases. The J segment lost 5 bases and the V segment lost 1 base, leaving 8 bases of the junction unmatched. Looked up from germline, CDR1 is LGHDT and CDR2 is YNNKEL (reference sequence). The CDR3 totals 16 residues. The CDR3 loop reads CASSQVGLAANNEQFF. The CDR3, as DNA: TGTGCCAGCAGCCAAGTGGGGCTAGCGGCTAACAATGAGCAGTTCTTC.

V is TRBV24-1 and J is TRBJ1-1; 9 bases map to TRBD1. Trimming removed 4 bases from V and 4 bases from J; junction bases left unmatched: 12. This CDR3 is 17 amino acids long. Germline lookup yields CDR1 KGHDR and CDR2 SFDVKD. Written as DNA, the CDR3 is TGTGCCACCAGTGACCCGCCGGGACAGGGTAGGTCCACTGAAGCTTTCTTT. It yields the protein CATSDPPGQGRSTEAFF.

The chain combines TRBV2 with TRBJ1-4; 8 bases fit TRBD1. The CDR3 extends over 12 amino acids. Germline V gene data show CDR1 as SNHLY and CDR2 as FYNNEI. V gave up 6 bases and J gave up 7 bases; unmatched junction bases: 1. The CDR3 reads CASRDRVEKLFF. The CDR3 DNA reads TGTGCCAGCAGGGACAGGGTTGAAAAACTGTTTTTT. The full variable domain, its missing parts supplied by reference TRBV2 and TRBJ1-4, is EPEVTQTPSHQVTQMGQEVILRCVPISNHLYFYWYRQILGQKVEFLVSFYNNEISEKSEIFDDQFSVERPDGSNFTLKIRSTKLEDSAMYFCASRDRVEKLFFGSGTQLSVL.

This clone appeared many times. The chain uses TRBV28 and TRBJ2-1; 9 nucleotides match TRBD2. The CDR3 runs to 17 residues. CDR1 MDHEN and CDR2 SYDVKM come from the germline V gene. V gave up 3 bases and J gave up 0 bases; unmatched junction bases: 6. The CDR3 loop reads CASSFPTSGSSYNEQFF. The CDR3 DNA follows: TGTGCCAGCAGTTTCCCGACTAGCGGTAGCTCCTACAATGAGCAGTTCTTC.

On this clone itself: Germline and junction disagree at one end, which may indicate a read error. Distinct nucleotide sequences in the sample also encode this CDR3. This CDR3 reads CASSLAGVGYEQYF. CDR3 coding DNA: TGCGCCAGCAGTTTAGCCGGGGTAGGGTACGAGCAGTACTTC. The chain has TRBV28 and TRBJ2-7, with a possible D match to TRBD2 (5 bases). This CDR3 spans 14 amino acids. The V gene's germline CDR1 is MDHEN and CDR2 SYDVKM. The variable domain in full, completed from reference TRBV28 and TRBJ2-7, reads DVKVTQSSRYLVKRTGEKVFLECVQDMDHENMFWYRQDPGLGLRLIYFSYDVKMKEKGDIPEGYSVSREKKERFSLILESASTNQTSMYLCASSLAGVGYEQYFGPGTRLTVT.

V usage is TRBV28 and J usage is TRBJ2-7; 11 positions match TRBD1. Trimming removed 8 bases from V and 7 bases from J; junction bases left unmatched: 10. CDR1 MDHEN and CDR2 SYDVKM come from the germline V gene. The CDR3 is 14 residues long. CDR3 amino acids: CASGLRTGGGEQYF. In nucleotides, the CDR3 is TGTGCCAGCGGCCTTAGGACAGGGGGCGGAGAGCAGTACTTC.

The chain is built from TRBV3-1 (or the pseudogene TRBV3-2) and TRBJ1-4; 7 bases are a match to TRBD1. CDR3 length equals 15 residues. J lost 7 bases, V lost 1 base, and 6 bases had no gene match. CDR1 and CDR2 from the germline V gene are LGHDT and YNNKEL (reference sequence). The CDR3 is CASSQASAGGEKLFF. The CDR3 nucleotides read TGTGCCAGCAGCCAAGCTTCCGCAGGGGGTGAAAAACTGTTTTTT.

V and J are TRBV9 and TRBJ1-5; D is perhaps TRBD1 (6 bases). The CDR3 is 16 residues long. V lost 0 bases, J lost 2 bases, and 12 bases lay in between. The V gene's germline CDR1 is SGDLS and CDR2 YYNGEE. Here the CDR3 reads CASSVEAGVGNQPQHF. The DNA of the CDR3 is TGTGCCAGCAGCGTAGAGGCAGGGGTAGGCAATCAGCCCCAGCATTTT.

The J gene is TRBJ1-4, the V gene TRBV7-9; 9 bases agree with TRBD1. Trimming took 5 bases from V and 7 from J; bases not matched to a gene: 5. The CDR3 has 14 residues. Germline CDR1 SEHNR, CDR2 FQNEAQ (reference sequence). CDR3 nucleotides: TGTGCCAGCAGCCCGGGACAGGGCTTTGAAAAACTGTTTTTT. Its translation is CASSPGQGFEKLFF.